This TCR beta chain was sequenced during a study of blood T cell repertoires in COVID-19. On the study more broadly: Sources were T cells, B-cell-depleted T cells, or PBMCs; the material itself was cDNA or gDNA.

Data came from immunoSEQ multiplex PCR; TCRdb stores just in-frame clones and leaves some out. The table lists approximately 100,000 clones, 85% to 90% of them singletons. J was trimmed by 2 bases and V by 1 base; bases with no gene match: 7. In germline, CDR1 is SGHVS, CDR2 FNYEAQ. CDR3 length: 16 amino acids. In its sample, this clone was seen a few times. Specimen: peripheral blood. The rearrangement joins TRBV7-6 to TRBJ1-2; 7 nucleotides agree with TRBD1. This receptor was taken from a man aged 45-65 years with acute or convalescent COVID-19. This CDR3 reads CASSLGATGVNYGYTF. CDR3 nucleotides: TGTGCCAGCAGCTTAGGGGCAACAGGGGTGAACTATGGCTACACCTTC.